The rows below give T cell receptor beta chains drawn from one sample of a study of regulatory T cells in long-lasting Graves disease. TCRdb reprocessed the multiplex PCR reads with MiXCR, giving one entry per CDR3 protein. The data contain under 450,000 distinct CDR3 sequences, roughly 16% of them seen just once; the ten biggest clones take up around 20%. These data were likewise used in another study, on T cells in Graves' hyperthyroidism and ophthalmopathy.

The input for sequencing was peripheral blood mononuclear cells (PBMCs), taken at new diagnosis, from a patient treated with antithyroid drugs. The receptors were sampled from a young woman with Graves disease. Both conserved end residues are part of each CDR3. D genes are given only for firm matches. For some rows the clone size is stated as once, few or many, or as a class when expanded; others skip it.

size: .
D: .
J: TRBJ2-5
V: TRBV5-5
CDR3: CASSLVQGGVETQYF
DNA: TGTGCCAGCAGCTTGGTACAGGGAGGCGTAGAGACCCAGTACTTC

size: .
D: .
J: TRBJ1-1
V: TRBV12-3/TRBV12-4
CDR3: CASRKWAEAFF
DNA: TGTGCCAGCAGGAAGTGGGCTGAAGCTTTCTTT

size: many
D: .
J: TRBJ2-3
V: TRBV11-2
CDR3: CASSSRPGTDTQYF
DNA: TGTGCCAGCAGCTCGAGACCAGGCACAGATACGCAGTATTTT

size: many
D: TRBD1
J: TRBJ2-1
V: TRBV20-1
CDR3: CSANGQGRNNEQFF
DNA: TGCAGTGCTAATGGACAGGGGCGTAACAATGAGCAGTTCTTC

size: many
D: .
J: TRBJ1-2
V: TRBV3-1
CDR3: CASSQRTPRNYGYTF
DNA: TGTGCCAGCAGCCAACGGACACCTCGTAACTATGGCTACACCTTC

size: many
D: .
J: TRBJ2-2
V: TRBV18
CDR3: CASSPKRGDGELFF
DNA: TGTGCCAGCTCACCGAAGAGGGGTGACGGGGAGCTGTTTTTT

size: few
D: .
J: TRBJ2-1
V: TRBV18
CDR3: CASSPFSSYNEQFF
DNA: TGTGCCAGCTCACCATTCTCGAGTTACAATGAGCAGTTCTTC

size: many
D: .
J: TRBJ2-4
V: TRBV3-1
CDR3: CASSQEGVDKNIQYF
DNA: TGTGCCAGCAGCCAAGAAGGGGTCGACAAAAACATTCAGTACTTC

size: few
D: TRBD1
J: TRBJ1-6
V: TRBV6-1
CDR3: CASSASGTGDSPLHF
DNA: TGTGCCAGCAGTGCTTCCGGGACAGGGGATTCACCCCTCCACTTT

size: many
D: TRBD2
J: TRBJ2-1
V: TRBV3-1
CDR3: CASSQGLAGGYEQFF
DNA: TGTGCCAGCAGCCAAGGTTTAGCGGGAGGCTATGAGCAGTTCTTC

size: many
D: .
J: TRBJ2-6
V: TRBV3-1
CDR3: CASSRYGVAGANVLTF
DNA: TGTGCCAGCAGCCGATACGGGGTAGCTGGGGCCAACGTCCTGACTTTC

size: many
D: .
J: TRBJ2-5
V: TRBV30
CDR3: CAWSVGGLGETQYF
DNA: TGTGCCTGGAGTGTCGGGGGTTTGGGGGAGACCCAGTACTTC

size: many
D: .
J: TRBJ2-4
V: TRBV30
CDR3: CASENIQYF
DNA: TGTGCCTCGGAAAACATTCAGTACTTC

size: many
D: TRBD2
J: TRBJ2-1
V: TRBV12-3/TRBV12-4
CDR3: CASRQRVPTSGLRSSYNEQFF
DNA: TGTGCCAGCAGGCAGAGGGTCCCGACTAGCGGGTTACGTTCCTCCTACAATGAGCAGTTCTTC

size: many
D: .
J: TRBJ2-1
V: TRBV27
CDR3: CASSFQFDGLIYNEQFF
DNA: TGTGCCAGCAGTTTCCAGTTTGATGGACTGATCTACAATGAGCAGTTCTTC

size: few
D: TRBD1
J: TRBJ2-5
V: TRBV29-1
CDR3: CSVGATGQGETQYF
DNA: TGCAGCGTTGGGGCTACGGGACAGGGGGAGACCCAGTACTTC

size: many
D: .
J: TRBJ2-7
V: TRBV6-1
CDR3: CASSARSIRDTYEQYF
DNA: TGTGCCAGCAGTGCAAGATCGATCAGGGATACCTACGAGCAGTACTTC

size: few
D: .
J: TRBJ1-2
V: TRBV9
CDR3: CASSPMEEGGYTF
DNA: TGTGCCAGCAGCCCAATGGAGGAGGGTGGCTACACCTTC

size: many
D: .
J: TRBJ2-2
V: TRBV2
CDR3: CASTIHTGELFF
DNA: TGTGCCAGCACTATACACACCGGGGAGCTGTTTTTT

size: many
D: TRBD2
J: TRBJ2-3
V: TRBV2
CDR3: CASSEALLSRRGGPDTQYF
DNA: TGTGCCAGCAGTGAAGCGCTTCTAAGTCGACGGGGGGGCCCAGATACGCAGTATTTT

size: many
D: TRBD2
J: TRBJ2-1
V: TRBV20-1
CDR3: CSASPTSSSYNEQFF
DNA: TGCAGTGCTAGCCCGACTAGCAGCTCCTACAATGAGCAGTTCTTC

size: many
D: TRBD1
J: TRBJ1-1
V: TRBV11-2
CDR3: CASSLMVRGDTEAFF
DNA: TGTGCCAGCAGCTTAATGGTCAGGGGGGACACTGAAGCTTTCTTT

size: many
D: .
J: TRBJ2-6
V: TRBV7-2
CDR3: CASSFYRTGANVLTF
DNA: TGTGCCAGCAGCTTTTACCGAACTGGGGCCAACGTCCTGACTTTC

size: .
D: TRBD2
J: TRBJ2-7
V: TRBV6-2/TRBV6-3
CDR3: CASEIAGAEEQYF
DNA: TGTGCCAGCGAGATAGCGGGAGCGGAAGAGCAGTACTTC

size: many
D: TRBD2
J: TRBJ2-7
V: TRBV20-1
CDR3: CSARDPTFSGAESYEQYF
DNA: TGCAGTGCTAGAGATCCGACCTTTAGCGGGGCAGAATCCTACGAGCAGTACTTC

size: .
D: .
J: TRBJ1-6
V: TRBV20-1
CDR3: CGTLEGRRGSPLHF
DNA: TGCGGAACCCTTGAGGGGCGGCGGGGGTCACCCCTCCACTTT

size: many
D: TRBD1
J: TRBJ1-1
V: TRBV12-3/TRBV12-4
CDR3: CASRSDRGITEAFF
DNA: TGTGCCAGCAGGTCGGACAGGGGTATCACTGAAGCTTTCTTT

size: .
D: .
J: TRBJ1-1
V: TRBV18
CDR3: CATFTGGNTEAFF
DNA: TGTGCCACCTTTACAGGCGGGAACACTGAAGCTTTCTTT

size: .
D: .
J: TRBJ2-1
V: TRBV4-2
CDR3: CASSQEPAGSYNEQFF
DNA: TGTGCCAGCAGCCAAGAACCAGCGGGCTCCTACAATGAGCAGTTCTTC

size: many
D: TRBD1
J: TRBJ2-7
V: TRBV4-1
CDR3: CASSQRDRDHEQYF
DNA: TGCGCCAGCAGCCAAAGGGACAGGGATCACGAGCAGTACTTC

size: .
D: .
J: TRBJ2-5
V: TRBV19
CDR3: CASSRGPGETQYF
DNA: TGTGCCAGTTCACGGGGGCCGGGAGAGACCCAGTACTTC

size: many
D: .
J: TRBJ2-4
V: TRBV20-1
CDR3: CSVTDPTKNIQYF
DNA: TGCAGTGTTACGGACCCGACCAAAAACATTCAGTACTTC

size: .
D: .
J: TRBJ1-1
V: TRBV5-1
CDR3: CASNSWGNTEAFF
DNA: TGCGCCAGCAACTCCTGGGGGAACACTGAAGCTTTCTTT

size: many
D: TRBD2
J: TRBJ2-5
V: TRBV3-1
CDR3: CASSLTSGRPQETQYF
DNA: TGTGCCAGCAGCCTCACTAGCGGGAGGCCCCAAGAGACCCAGTACTTC

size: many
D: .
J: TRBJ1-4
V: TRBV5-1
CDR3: CASSLEAGATEKLFF
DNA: TGCGCCAGCAGCTTGGAAGCAGGGGCGACTGAAAAACTGTTTTTT

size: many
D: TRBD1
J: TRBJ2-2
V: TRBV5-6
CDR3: CASGRQGLAGELFF
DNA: TGTGCCAGCGGGAGACAGGGTTTGGCCGGGGAGCTGTTTTTT

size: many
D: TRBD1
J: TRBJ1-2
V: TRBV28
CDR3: CASSSTGAANYGYTF
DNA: TGTGCCAGCAGTTCCACAGGGGCGGCCAACTATGGCTACACCTTC

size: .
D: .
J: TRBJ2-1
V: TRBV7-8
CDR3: CASSPLMTWGNEQFF
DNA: TGTGCCAGCAGCCCATTAATGACTTGGGGCAATGAGCAGTTCTTC

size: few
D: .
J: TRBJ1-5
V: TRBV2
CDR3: CASRGRDQPQHF
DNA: TGTGCCAGCAGGGGTCGTGATCAGCCCCAGCATTTT

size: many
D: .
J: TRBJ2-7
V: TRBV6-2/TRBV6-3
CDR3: CASSYSGRGLGEQYF
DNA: TGTGCCAGCAGTTACTCCGGTCGCGGGCTTGGCGAGCAGTACTTC

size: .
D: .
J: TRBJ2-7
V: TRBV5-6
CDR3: CASSLAGVYEPYF
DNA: TGTGCCAGCAGCTTGGCGGGGGTCTACGAGCCGTACTTC

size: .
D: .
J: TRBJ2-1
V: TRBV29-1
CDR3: CSVLIGRGNSEQFF
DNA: TGCAGCGTTTTGATTGGCAGGGGAAACAGTGAGCAGTTCTTC

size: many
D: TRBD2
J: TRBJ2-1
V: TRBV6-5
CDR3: CASSLTSGRIGEQFF
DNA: TGTGCCAGCAGTTTGACTAGCGGGAGAATTGGGGAGCAGTTCTTC

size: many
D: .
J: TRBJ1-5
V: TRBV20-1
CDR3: CSAPQAGSQRSNQPQHF
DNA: TGCAGTGCCCCCCAGGCAGGGAGCCAGAGAAGCAATCAGCCCCAGCATTTT